This record looks at one T cell receptor beta chain sequence and its context. This sample is drawn from a study of early T cells in non-severe SARS-CoV-2 infection. As part of library construction, unique molecular identifiers were attached to individual cDNA molecules. MiXCR was run by TCRdb on the 5' RACE reads, yielding one entry per CDR3 protein. The data show fewer than 85,000 distinct CDR3 sequences, approximately 11% seen once. Germline CDR1 is MNHNS and CDR2 is SASEGT. The CDR3 extends over 13 amino acids. The V and J ends lost 11 bases and 1 base respectively, with 9 bases between them. J is TRBJ2-6 and V is TRBV6-1, with unresolved D. The sequence derives from an adult who was a healthcare worker with PCR-confirmed SARS-CoV-2 infection or an uninfected control (not recorded which). The material was whole blood, obtained at baseline. The CDR3 sequence is CAGEISGANVLTF. CDR3 nucleotides: TGTGCCGGCGAGATATCTGGGGCCAACGTCCTGACTTTC.